The count of the clone carrying this T cell receptor (beta chain) is one. These data come from a study of blood T cell repertoires in COVID-19. Overall study: Samples representing acute and convalescent COVID-19 were sourced from the United States, Italy and Spain. T cells, B-cell-depleted T cells, or PBMCs supplied cDNA or gDNA.

Per germline, CDR1 KGHSH and CDR2 LQKENI. The CDR3 is 14 amino acids. V dropped 6 bases and J dropped 6 bases, with 15 bases sitting between them. Original analysis: For nucleated cells, counts were estimated from reference gene primer amplification. Profiled with immunoSEQ multiplex PCR; TCRdb holds only in-frame clones, not every one. D and trimming come from the DNA, and the V and J calls and clone size come from that table. Of over 75,000 clones listed, about 77% were seen once; the top ten hold 16%. This clonotype was sampled from a human donor in a cohort sampled during active COVID-19. Sequencing was done on a sample of peripheral blood. V is TRBV18 and J is TRBJ2-1; D is uncertain. The CDR3 DNA reads as TGTGCCAGCTCCCCTCCGTCCCTCCCCAATGAGCAGTTCTTC. Translation: CASSPPSLPNEQFF.